Listed below are T cell receptor beta chains from one sample, sequenced in a study of T cell repertoires in cytomegalovirus infection. TCRdb re-analysed the reads in MiXCR, keeping a single row per CDR3 protein. The sample records roughly 920,000 distinct CDR3 sequences, about a third being singletons. Their antigens remain unidentified. The material was cultured CD8+ T cells from PBMCs, obtained from culture after CMV antigen stimulation. These receptors came from a human donor in good health (CMV status not recorded). Some clones in this sample may be carry-over from other donors' samples. Both conserved end residues are part of each CDR3. Each record gives: clone size, D gene, J gene, V gene, CDR3 protein, CDR3 DNA. A D gene is named only where the DNA matches it firmly. Clone size, where shown, is once, few, many, or a class for clones that have expanded.

clone_size: .
d_call: TRBD2
j_call: TRBJ2-7
v_call: TRBV20-1
cdr3_aa: CSASGTSGETYEQYF
cdr3_nt: TGCAGTGCGAGCGGGACTAGCGGGGAGACCTACGAGCAGTACTTC

clone_size: .
d_call: .
j_call: TRBJ1-2
v_call: TRBV7-9
cdr3_aa: CASSKPAWGPGDGYTF
cdr3_nt: TGTGCCAGCAGCAAACCTGCGTGGGGGCCCGGGGATGGCTACACCTTC

clone_size: many
d_call: .
j_call: TRBJ1-3
v_call: TRBV12-3/TRBV12-4
cdr3_aa: CASSFSGNTIYF
cdr3_nt: TGTGCCAGCAGTTTCTCTGGAAACACCATATATTTT

clone_size: .
d_call: .
j_call: TRBJ2-1
v_call: TRBV27
cdr3_aa: CASSLNTYNEQFF
cdr3_nt: TGTGCCAGCAGTTTGAACACCTACAATGAGCAGTTCTTC

clone_size: .
d_call: .
j_call: TRBJ1-5
v_call: TRBV6-5
cdr3_aa: CASSPLNSNQPQHF
cdr3_nt: TGTGCCAGCAGCCCGCTTAATAGCAATCAGCCCCAGCATTTT

clone_size: .
d_call: .
j_call: TRBJ1-1
v_call: TRBV4-1
cdr3_aa: CASSQVRHLNTEAFF
cdr3_nt: TGCGCCAGCAGCCAAGTCAGGCACCTGAACACTGAAGCTTTCTTT

clone_size: .
d_call: .
j_call: TRBJ2-5
v_call: TRBV4-1
cdr3_aa: CASSQEDSIQETQYF
cdr3_nt: TGCGCCAGCAGCCAAGAGGACAGCATACAAGAGACCCAGTACTTC

clone_size: .
d_call: TRBD2
j_call: TRBJ2-3
v_call: TRBV29-1
cdr3_aa: CSARHKRGEDTQYF
cdr3_nt: TGCAGCGCCCGGCATAAGCGGGGTGAAGATACGCAGTATTTT

clone_size: .
d_call: .
j_call: TRBJ2-1
v_call: TRBV27
cdr3_aa: CASKGTDYNEQFF
cdr3_nt: TGTGCCAGCAAGGGGACCGACTACAATGAGCAGTTCTTC

clone_size: .
d_call: .
j_call: TRBJ1-5
v_call: TRBV7-9
cdr3_aa: CASSPGEGVQPQHF
cdr3_nt: TGTGCCAGCAGTCCGGGGGAGGGCGTTCAGCCCCAGCATTTT

clone_size: many
d_call: TRBD1
j_call: TRBJ2-5
v_call: TRBV7-8
cdr3_aa: CASTSPATGAETQYF
cdr3_nt: TGTGCCAGCACTTCCCCCGCGACAGGGGCAGAGACCCAGTACTTC

clone_size: .
d_call: TRBD2
j_call: TRBJ2-3
v_call: TRBV27
cdr3_aa: CASSIGLGLFPDTQYF
cdr3_nt: TGTGCCAGCAGTATAGGACTAGGTCTGTTTCCAGATACGCAGTATTTT

clone_size: many
d_call: .
j_call: TRBJ1-1
v_call: TRBV19
cdr3_aa: CASSTTGNTEAFF
cdr3_nt: TGTGCCAGTAGTACGACAGGGAACACTGAAGCTTTCTTT

clone_size: .
d_call: .
j_call: TRBJ1-2
v_call: TRBV27
cdr3_aa: CASRLANYGYTF
cdr3_nt: TGTGCCAGCAGGTTAGCAAACTATGGCTACACCTTC

clone_size: few
d_call: TRBD1
j_call: TRBJ1-5
v_call: TRBV19
cdr3_aa: CASSQWTGVSNQPQHF
cdr3_nt: TGTGCCAGTAGTCAATGGACAGGGGTAAGCAATCAGCCCCAGCATTTT

clone_size: many
d_call: TRBD1
j_call: TRBJ1-1
v_call: TRBV10-3
cdr3_aa: CAINEGQLNTEAFF
cdr3_nt: TGTGCCATCAATGAGGGACAGTTGAACACTGAAGCTTTCTTT

clone_size: many
d_call: TRBD2
j_call: TRBJ2-2
v_call: TRBV12-3/TRBV12-4
cdr3_aa: CASTISGGPVNELFF
cdr3_nt: TGTGCCAGCACAATTAGCGGGGGGCCTGTGAATGAGCTGTTTTTT

clone_size: few
d_call: .
j_call: TRBJ2-2
v_call: TRBV28
cdr3_aa: CASRTGRRKTGELFF
cdr3_nt: TGTGCCAGCAGGACAGGGAGGAGAAAGACCGGGGAGCTGTTTTTT

clone_size: .
d_call: .
j_call: TRBJ2-1
v_call: TRBV6-5
cdr3_aa: CASSIDYNPDDNEQFF
cdr3_nt: TGTGCCAGCAGCATCGACTACAACCCCGACGACAATGAGCAGTTCTTC

clone_size: .
d_call: .
j_call: TRBJ1-5
v_call: TRBV5-6
cdr3_aa: CASSLRLYQPQHF
cdr3_nt: TGTGCCAGCAGCCTGCGACTATATCAGCCCCAGCATTTT

clone_size: many
d_call: .
j_call: TRBJ1-6
v_call: TRBV7-8
cdr3_aa: CASSLRGTGQYNSPLHF
cdr3_nt: TGTGCCAGCAGCTTACGTGGAACAGGGCAATATAATTCACCCCTCCACTTT

clone_size: few
d_call: .
j_call: TRBJ2-5
v_call: TRBV6-1
cdr3_aa: CASSSRSLEETQYF
cdr3_nt: TGTGCCAGCAGTTCCCGGTCTCTCGAGGAGACCCAGTACTTC

clone_size: .
d_call: .
j_call: TRBJ2-7
v_call: TRBV19
cdr3_aa: CASSIDNYYEQYF
cdr3_nt: TGTGCCAGTAGTATCGACAATTATTACGAGCAGTACTTC

clone_size: .
d_call: .
j_call: TRBJ2-1
v_call: TRBV2
cdr3_aa: CASVSTMSSYNEQFF
cdr3_nt: TGTGCCAGTGTCTCAACCATGAGCTCCTACAATGAGCAGTTCTTC

clone_size: .
d_call: TRBD1
j_call: TRBJ2-7
v_call: TRBV2
cdr3_aa: CARERQGTPYEQYF
cdr3_nt: TGTGCCAGAGAAAGACAGGGAACCCCCTACGAGCAGTACTTC

clone_size: .
d_call: .
j_call: TRBJ2-5
v_call: TRBV28
cdr3_aa: CASSLEGPTQYF
cdr3_nt: TGTGCCAGCAGTTTGGAGGGTCCGACCCAGTACTTC

clone_size: .
d_call: .
j_call: TRBJ1-2
v_call: TRBV4-1
cdr3_aa: CASSQDRTVNYGYTF
cdr3_nt: TGCGCCAGCAGCCAAGATCGGACGGTAAACTATGGCTACACCTTC

clone_size: few
d_call: .
j_call: TRBJ2-1
v_call: TRBV6-2/TRBV6-3
cdr3_aa: CASSQPFGSYNEQFF
cdr3_nt: TGTGCCAGCAGCCAACCTTTTGGTTCCTACAATGAGCAGTTCTTC

clone_size: .
d_call: .
j_call: TRBJ2-1
v_call: TRBV11-2
cdr3_aa: CASSSEVQGSYNEQFF
cdr3_nt: TGTGCCAGCAGCTCAGAGGTCCAGGGTTCCTACAATGAGCAGTTCTTC

clone_size: .
d_call: TRBD1
j_call: TRBJ2-7
v_call: TRBV27
cdr3_aa: CATRGTGANYEQYF
cdr3_nt: TGTGCCACCCGGGGGACAGGGGCAAACTACGAGCAGTACTTC

clone_size: .
d_call: .
j_call: TRBJ2-5
v_call: TRBV20-1
cdr3_aa: CSARRRLKETQYF
cdr3_nt: TGCAGTGCTAGAAGACGACTAAAAGAGACCCAGTACTTC

clone_size: .
d_call: TRBD2
j_call: TRBJ2-1
v_call: TRBV18
cdr3_aa: CASSPPGSRTRRLSDEQFF
cdr3_nt: TGTGCCAGCTCACCGCCAGGTTCTAGGACTAGAAGGTTGTCCGATGAGCAGTTCTTC

clone_size: .
d_call: TRBD2
j_call: TRBJ2-1
v_call: TRBV4-3
cdr3_aa: CASSQDRLAGTFGVQFF
cdr3_nt: TGCGCCAGCAGCCAAGATAGACTAGCGGGGACATTTGGTGTGCAGTTCTTC

clone_size: .
d_call: TRBD1
j_call: TRBJ2-4
v_call: TRBV20-1
cdr3_aa: CSARGGQGRFGNIQYF
cdr3_nt: TGCAGTGCTAGAGGTGGACAGGGGAGGTTCGGGAACATTCAGTACTTC

clone_size: .
d_call: TRBD1
j_call: TRBJ2-3
v_call: TRBV4-1
cdr3_aa: CASSQLDRAADTQYF
cdr3_nt: TGCGCCAGCAGCCAGTTGGACAGGGCAGCAGATACGCAGTATTTT

clone_size: .
d_call: .
j_call: TRBJ1-2
v_call: TRBV7-9
cdr3_aa: CASSLPFDISGYTF
cdr3_nt: TGTGCCAGCAGCCTTCCCTTTGACATATCTGGCTACACCTTC

clone_size: .
d_call: .
j_call: TRBJ1-2
v_call: TRBV19
cdr3_aa: CASSTTERRGNVYTF
cdr3_nt: TGTGCCAGTAGTACAACAGAACGGAGGGGGAATGTCTACACCTTC

clone_size: .
d_call: .
j_call: TRBJ2-3
v_call: TRBV6-5
cdr3_aa: CASSQRQSTDTQYF
cdr3_nt: TGTGCCAGCAGTCAAAGACAGAGCACAGATACGCAGTATTTT

clone_size: .
d_call: .
j_call: TRBJ1-4
v_call: TRBV7-2
cdr3_aa: CASKGDEKLFF
cdr3_nt: TGTGCCAGCAAGGGGGATGAAAAACTGTTTTTT

clone_size: few
d_call: .
j_call: TRBJ2-5
v_call: TRBV6-1
cdr3_aa: CATGPGETQYF
cdr3_nt: TGTGCCACGGGGCCGGGAGAGACCCAGTACTTC